A selection of T cell receptor beta chains follows, all from one sample in a study of blood T cell repertoires in COVID-19. The protocol was immunoSEQ multiplex PCR, while the TCRdb copy is restricted to in-frame clones and leaves out a portion. The sample has some 290,000 clones; roughly 86% are singletons. The sequenced material came from peripheral blood. Receptors were obtained from a man aged 18 to 29 with active or convalescent COVID-19. Both conserved end residues are part of each CDR3. A D gene is named only where the DNA matches it firmly. Size tells how often a clone was seen (once, few, many) or the class of an expanded clone, and some rows leave it out.

CDR3: CASSNEGANGELFF; DNA: TGTGCCAGCAGCAACGAGGGGGCAAACGGGGAGCTGTTTTTT; V: TRBV21-1; D: NA; J: TRBJ2-2; size: NA
CDR3: CASSLDPGELFF; DNA: TGTGCCAGCAGCTTAGATCCGGGGGAACTGTTTTTT; V: TRBV11-2; D: NA; J: TRBJ1-4; size: NA
CDR3: CASSSRGGYTF; DNA: TGTGCCAGCTCCTCCCGGGGTGGCTACACCTTC; V: TRBV18; D: NA; J: TRBJ1-2; size: NA
CDR3: CAWREVAETQYF; DNA: TGTGCCTGGCGGGAGGTGGCAGAGACCCAGTACTTC; V: TRBV30; D: TRBD2; J: TRBJ2-5; size: NA
CDR3: CASSSDRDRRMTSLTQYF; DNA: TGTGCCAGCAGCTCAGACCGGGACCGACGAATGACTAGCCTAACGCAGTATTTT; V: TRBV7-2; D: TRBD2; J: TRBJ2-3; size: NA
CDR3: CASSQAGGDLDSPLHF; DNA: TGTGCCAGCAGCCAAGCCGGGGGGGATCTTGATTCACCCCTCCACTTT; V: TRBV3-1/TRBV3-2; D: NA; J: TRBJ1-6; size: NA
CDR3: CASSTPTGGYEQYF; DNA: TGTGCCAGCAGCACCCCAACCGGGGGGTACGAGCAGTACTTC; V: TRBV11-1; D: TRBD2; J: TRBJ2-7; size: once
CDR3: CASSPGGAYGYTF; DNA: TGTGCCAGTAGTCCAGGAGGGGCCTATGGCTACACCTTC; V: TRBV19; D: NA; J: TRBJ1-2; size: NA
CDR3: CASSDGGRDTGELFF; DNA: TGTGCCAGCAGTGACGGGGGGCGCGACACCGGGGAGCTGTTTTTT; V: TRBV2; D: NA; J: TRBJ2-2; size: once
CDR3: CASSRNTEPSYEQYF; DNA: TGTGCCAGCAGCCGTAACACCGAACCCTCCTACGAGCAGTACTTC; V: TRBV7-9; D: NA; J: TRBJ2-7; size: NA
CDR3: CSAVGGLGYDGYTF; DNA: TGCAGCGCGGTCGGCGGGTTGGGATACGATGGCTACACCTTC; V: TRBV29-1; D: NA; J: TRBJ1-2; size: NA
CDR3: CASRPAGHYGYTF; DNA: TGTGCCAGCCGTCCCGCGGGCCACTATGGCTACACCTTC; V: TRBV3-1/TRBV3-2; D: NA; J: TRBJ1-2; size: NA
CDR3: CASSRLLENTIYF; DNA: TGCGCCAGCAGCCGGTTATTAGAGAACACCATATATTTT; V: TRBV4-3; D: NA; J: TRBJ1-3; size: once
CDR3: CASTKSGALNTGELFF; DNA: TGCGCCAGCACCAAGAGCGGGGCTTTGAACACCGGGGAGCTGTTTTTT; V: TRBV5-1; D: TRBD2; J: TRBJ2-2; size: NA
CDR3: CASNPTGADGYTF; DNA: TGTGCCAGCAACCCTACGGGAGCCGATGGCTACACCTTC; V: TRBV6-2/TRBV6-3; D: NA; J: TRBJ1-2; size: NA
CDR3: CASTAGGKGYYEQYF; DNA: TGTGCCAGCACGGCAGGGGGGAAGGGCTACTACGAGCAGTACTTC; V: TRBV28; D: NA; J: TRBJ2-7; size: NA
CDR3: CASSRGGLVGQETQYF; DNA: TGTGCCAGTAGTAGGGGGGGACTAGTCGGCCAAGAGACCCAGTACTTC; V: TRBV19; D: TRBD2; J: TRBJ2-5; size: few
CDR3: CASSLDRVGEKLFF; DNA: TGTGCCAGCAGTCTGGACAGGGTGGGTGAAAAACTGTTTTTT; V: TRBV2; D: TRBD1; J: TRBJ1-4; size: NA
CDR3: CASSEQRDTQYF; DNA: TGTGCCAGCAGCGAACAGCGGGATACGCAGTATTTT; V: TRBV11-2; D: NA; J: TRBJ2-3; size: NA
CDR3: CASKWGQPDTEAFF; DNA: TGTGCCAGTAAGTGGGGACAGCCCGACACTGAAGCTTTCTTT; V: TRBV19; D: TRBD1; J: TRBJ1-1; size: once
CDR3: CASSYSGTGGFEQYF; DNA: TGTGCCAGCAGTTACTCCGGGACAGGGGGATTTGAGCAGTACTTC; V: TRBV6-5; D: TRBD1; J: TRBJ2-7; size: NA
CDR3: CACQGRGEQYF; DNA: TGTGCCTGCCAAGGCAGGGGCGAGCAGTACTTC; V: TRBV30; D: NA; J: TRBJ2-7; size: NA
CDR3: CASSVPGLVNEQYF; DNA: TGTGCCAGTAGCGTACCGGGACTAGTGAATGAGCAGTACTTC; V: TRBV19; D: TRBD2; J: TRBJ2-7; size: once
CDR3: CASSAGVNYGYTF; DNA: TGTGCCAGCAGCGCCGGGGTGAACTATGGCTACACCTTC; V: TRBV28; D: NA; J: TRBJ1-2; size: once
CDR3: CASSEMLLFQETQYF; DNA: TGTGCCAGCAGTGAAATGCTGCTATTCCAAGAGACCCAGTACTTC; V: TRBV6-1; D: NA; J: TRBJ2-5; size: NA
CDR3: CASSSIGVYEQYF; DNA: TGTGCCAGCAGCTCTATAGGGGTTTACGAGCAGTACTTC; V: TRBV28; D: NA; J: TRBJ2-7; size: NA
CDR3: CASSIGGQGREQFF; DNA: TGTGCCAGTAGTATAGGGGGACAGGGTCGTGAGCAGTTCTTC; V: TRBV19; D: TRBD1; J: TRBJ2-1; size: NA
CDR3: CSVPGLILYEQYF; DNA: TGCAGCGTTCCGGGACTAATCCTGTACGAGCAGTACTTC; V: TRBV29-1; D: TRBD2; J: TRBJ2-7; size: NA
CDR3: CASSHPGLSSYEQYF; DNA: TGCGCCAGCAGCCACCCCGGGTTAAGCTCCTACGAGCAGTACTTC; V: TRBV4-1; D: NA; J: TRBJ2-7; size: medium-sized
CDR3: CASSTYPTGEGRRPGNTIYF; DNA: TGTGCCAGCAGCACCTACCCGACAGGTGAGGGGCGAAGGCCTGGAAACACCATATATTTT; V: TRBV9; D: NA; J: TRBJ1-3; size: once
CDR3: CASSTSGLGAFF; DNA: TGTGCCAGCAGTACATCAGGGCTGGGAGCTTTCTTT; V: TRBV27; D: NA; J: TRBJ1-1; size: NA
CDR3: CASSPDREETQYF; DNA: TGTGCCAGCTCACCAGACAGGGAAGAGACCCAGTACTTC; V: TRBV18; D: TRBD1; J: TRBJ2-5; size: few
CDR3: CASSLEEGWQPQHF; DNA: TGTGCCAGCAGCTTGGAGGAAGGTTGGCAGCCCCAGCATTTT; V: TRBV7-2; D: NA; J: TRBJ1-5; size: NA
CDR3: CASSKEPDTQYF; DNA: TGTGCCAGCAGTAAGGAGCCAGATACGCAGTATTTT; V: TRBV6-5; D: NA; J: TRBJ2-3; size: once
CDR3: CASSPTGPGGRGNEQFF; DNA: TGTGCCAGCAGCCCGACGGGGCCAGGGGGTAGGGGGAATGAGCAGTTCTTC; V: TRBV3-1/TRBV3-2; D: TRBD1; J: TRBJ2-1; size: NA
CDR3: CASSQDKGLGANEQFF; DNA: TGCGCCAGCAGCCAAGACAAGGGCCTTGGGGCCAATGAGCAGTTCTTC; V: TRBV4-3; D: NA; J: TRBJ2-1; size: NA
CDR3: CASSSWTGDGNEQFF; DNA: TGTGCCAGCAGCTCGTGGACAGGGGATGGCAATGAGCAGTTCTTC; V: TRBV7-6; D: TRBD1; J: TRBJ2-1; size: NA